A selection of T cell receptor beta chains follows, all from one sample in a study of blood T cell repertoires in COVID-19. Profiled with immunoSEQ multiplex PCR; TCRdb holds only in-frame clones, not every one. The profile shows 120,000 to 150,000 clones, 65% to 80% of them singletons. Source material: peripheral blood. The receptors originated from a man in his sixties with acute or convalescent COVID-19. CDR3s include the opening cysteine and the closing phenylalanine or tryptophan. A D gene is named only where the DNA matches it firmly. A row's size may be missing; if present it is once, few, many or a size class.

clone size: NA; D gene: NA; J gene: TRBJ2-5; V gene: TRBV4-1; CDR3 protein: CASSLMDYGGGTQYF; CDR3 DNA: TGCGCCAGCAGCTTAATGGACTACGGCGGAGGGACCCAGTACTTC
clone size: NA; D gene: NA; J gene: TRBJ2-1; V gene: TRBV3-1/TRBV3-2; CDR3 protein: CASSQYSSLDEQFF; CDR3 DNA: TGTGCCAGCAGCCAATATTCTAGCTTGGATGAGCAGTTCTTC
clone size: NA; D gene: NA; J gene: TRBJ2-7; V gene: TRBV5-4; CDR3 protein: CASSSGGGQSYEQYF; CDR3 DNA: TGTGCCAGCAGCTCCGGAGGGGGACAGTCCTACGAGCAGTACTTC
clone size: NA; D gene: TRBD2; J gene: TRBJ2-3; V gene: TRBV29-1; CDR3 protein: CSVSGLASTDTQYF; CDR3 DNA: TGCAGCGTCTCTGGACTAGCTAGCACAGATACGCAGTATTTT
clone size: NA; D gene: NA; J gene: TRBJ2-7; V gene: TRBV4-2; CDR3 protein: CASSQAAREQYF; CDR3 DNA: TGTGCCAGCAGCCAAGCCGCGAGGGAGCAGTACTTC
clone size: NA; D gene: NA; J gene: TRBJ2-7; V gene: TRBV5-6; CDR3 protein: CASSLGGLALSYEQYF; CDR3 DNA: TGTGCCAGCAGCTTGGGTGGGCTAGCACTCTCCTACGAGCAGTACTTC
clone size: NA; D gene: NA; J gene: TRBJ2-7; V gene: TRBV27; CDR3 protein: CASSLTPQGFYEQYF; CDR3 DNA: TGTGCCAGCAGTCTTACCCCTCAGGGATTCTACGAGCAGTACTTC
clone size: NA; D gene: NA; J gene: TRBJ1-2; V gene: TRBV27; CDR3 protein: CASSLSMAGAETANYGYTF; CDR3 DNA: TGTGCCAGCAGTTTATCCATGGCGGGGGCCGAGACTGCTAACTATGGCTACACCTTC
clone size: once; D gene: TRBD1; J gene: TRBJ2-3; V gene: TRBV2; CDR3 protein: CAGTGVATDTQYF; CDR3 DNA: TGTGCCGGGACAGGGGTGGCAACAGATACGCAGTATTTT
clone size: NA; D gene: NA; J gene: TRBJ2-7; V gene: TRBV25-1; CDR3 protein: CASIRGGAIYEQYF; CDR3 DNA: TGTGCCAGCATTCGAGGAGGCGCTATCTACGAGCAGTACTTC
clone size: NA; D gene: NA; J gene: TRBJ2-2; V gene: TRBV5-4; CDR3 protein: CASSSFVGGTGELFF; CDR3 DNA: TGTGCCAGCAGCTCCTTCGTCGGGGGAACCGGGGAGCTGTTTTTT
clone size: NA; D gene: TRBD1; J gene: TRBJ1-1; V gene: TRBV6-6; CDR3 protein: CASSYQGTGMAFF; CDR3 DNA: TGTGCCAGCAGTTACCAGGGGACAGGGATGGCTTTCTTT
clone size: NA; D gene: TRBD1; J gene: TRBJ2-4; V gene: TRBV6-1; CDR3 protein: CASSGDRGRGTKNIQYF; CDR3 DNA: TGTGCCAGCAGTGGGGACAGGGGGCGCGGGACCAAAAACATTCAGTACTTC
clone size: few; D gene: NA; J gene: TRBJ2-2; V gene: TRBV5-1; CDR3 protein: CASSFRVDTGELFF; CDR3 DNA: TGCGCCAGCAGCTTCAGGGTTGACACCGGGGAGCTGTTTTTT
clone size: NA; D gene: TRBD1; J gene: TRBJ1-2; V gene: TRBV10-3; CDR3 protein: CAIRKDLGQGKGGYTF; CDR3 DNA: TGTGCCATCAGGAAGGACCTCGGACAGGGTAAAGGTGGCTACACCTTC
clone size: NA; D gene: TRBD2; J gene: TRBJ2-1; V gene: TRBV18; CDR3 protein: CASSGTRIWEQFF; CDR3 DNA: TGTGCCAGCTCCGGGACTAGGATATGGGAGCAGTTCTTC
clone size: NA; D gene: TRBD2; J gene: TRBJ2-7; V gene: TRBV28; CDR3 protein: CASSPASLSGGLSYEQYF; CDR3 DNA: TGTGCCAGCAGTCCGGCTTCCCTTAGCGGGGGCCTTTCCTACGAGCAGTACTTC
clone size: NA; D gene: NA; J gene: TRBJ1-2; V gene: TRBV19; CDR3 protein: CASSIQGENYGYTF; CDR3 DNA: TGTGCCAGTAGTATACAGGGCGAAAACTATGGCTACACCTTC
clone size: few; D gene: NA; J gene: TRBJ2-1; V gene: TRBV6-5; CDR3 protein: CASSSGTGIYNEQFF; CDR3 DNA: TGTGCCAGCAGCTCCGGCACAGGGATCTACAATGAGCAGTTCTTC
clone size: NA; D gene: TRBD1; J gene: TRBJ2-7; V gene: TRBV23-1; CDR3 protein: CASSLPERGLYEQYF; CDR3 DNA: TGCGCCAGCAGTCTCCCGGAGAGGGGGCTCTACGAGCAGTACTTC
clone size: NA; D gene: NA; J gene: TRBJ2-5; V gene: TRBV7-2; CDR3 protein: CASSSPRGREETQYF; CDR3 DNA: TGTGCCAGCAGCTCACCACGAGGGAGAGAAGAGACCCAGTACTTC
clone size: NA; D gene: TRBD2; J gene: TRBJ2-1; V gene: TRBV5-1; CDR3 protein: CASSPGLAGDEQFF; CDR3 DNA: TGCGCCAGCAGCCCGGGACTAGCGGGAGATGAGCAGTTCTTC
clone size: few; D gene: TRBD2; J gene: TRBJ2-1; V gene: TRBV4-2; CDR3 protein: CASSRTGTSVDNEQFF; CDR3 DNA: TGTGCCAGCAGCCGGACCGGGACTAGCGTCGACAATGAGCAGTTCTTC
clone size: many; D gene: TRBD1; J gene: TRBJ2-7; V gene: TRBV6-1; CDR3 protein: CASSDRGSYYEQYF; CDR3 DNA: TGTGCCAGCAGTGACAGGGGGTCGTACTACGAGCAGTACTTC
clone size: NA; D gene: TRBD1; J gene: TRBJ1-1; V gene: TRBV5-1; CDR3 protein: CASSLSPDRGPFF; CDR3 DNA: TGCGCCAGCAGCTTGTCACCGGACAGGGGTCCTTTCTTT
clone size: few; D gene: TRBD1; J gene: TRBJ1-1; V gene: TRBV7-2; CDR3 protein: CASSLAAGGGMGNTEAFF; CDR3 DNA: TGTGCCAGCAGCTTAGCGGCAGGGGGCGGGATGGGGAACACTGAAGCTTTCTTT
clone size: once; D gene: TRBD1; J gene: TRBJ2-5; V gene: TRBV5-8; CDR3 protein: CASSYGTGQETQYF; CDR3 DNA: TGTGCCAGCAGCTACGGGACAGGACAAGAGACCCAGTACTTC
clone size: NA; D gene: TRBD1; J gene: TRBJ1-2; V gene: TRBV28; CDR3 protein: CASSGTANYGYTF; CDR3 DNA: TGTGCCAGCAGCGGGACAGCTAACTATGGCTACACCTTC
clone size: NA; D gene: NA; J gene: TRBJ1-4; V gene: TRBV6-2/TRBV6-3; CDR3 protein: CASSYGGADEKLFF; CDR3 DNA: TGTGCCAGCAGTTACGGGGGGGCGGATGAAAAACTGTTTTTT
clone size: NA; D gene: NA; J gene: TRBJ2-7; V gene: TRBV3-1/TRBV3-2; CDR3 protein: CASSQGRGGGEQYF; CDR3 DNA: TGTGCCAGCAGCCAAGGGAGGGGGGGTGGCGAGCAGTACTTC
clone size: few; D gene: NA; J gene: TRBJ2-1; V gene: TRBV3-1/TRBV3-2; CDR3 protein: CASSQELTYNEQFF; CDR3 DNA: TGTGCCAGCAGCCAAGAGCTAACCTACAATGAGCAGTTCTTC
clone size: few; D gene: TRBD1; J gene: TRBJ1-2; V gene: TRBV30; CDR3 protein: CAWGDSQVPRNGYTF; CDR3 DNA: TGTGCCTGGGGGGACAGTCAGGTTCCGAGGAATGGCTACACCTTC
clone size: NA; D gene: TRBD2; J gene: TRBJ2-2; V gene: TRBV24-1; CDR3 protein: CATGSGIDTGELFF; CDR3 DNA: TGTGCCACCGGAAGCGGGATCGACACCGGGGAGCTGTTTTTT
clone size: NA; D gene: TRBD1; J gene: TRBJ2-7; V gene: TRBV28; CDR3 protein: CASSFPRQGPTSYEQYF; CDR3 DNA: TGTGCCAGCAGTTTCCCTCGACAGGGGCCAACCTCCTACGAGCAGTACTTC
clone size: NA; D gene: NA; J gene: TRBJ2-1; V gene: TRBV7-9; CDR3 protein: CAIPRGSSYNEQFF; CDR3 DNA: TGTGCCATCCCGAGGGGGAGCTCCTACAATGAGCAGTTCTTC
clone size: few; D gene: TRBD2; J gene: TRBJ2-3; V gene: TRBV7-3; CDR3 protein: CASSLNPTSGRAQDTQYF; CDR3 DNA: TGTGCCAGCAGCTTAAACCCTACTAGCGGGAGGGCCCAAGATACGCAGTATTTT
clone size: NA; D gene: NA; J gene: TRBJ1-1; V gene: TRBV14; CDR3 protein: CASSRDIAEAFF; CDR3 DNA: TGTGCCAGCAGCAGGGACATCGCTGAAGCTTTCTTT
clone size: NA; D gene: NA; J gene: TRBJ2-2; V gene: TRBV6-5; CDR3 protein: CASNRADTGELFF; CDR3 DNA: TGTGCCAGCAATCGAGCCGACACCGGGGAGCTGTTTTTT
clone size: NA; D gene: NA; J gene: TRBJ2-7; V gene: TRBV7-9; CDR3 protein: CASSLWPTGEQYF; CDR3 DNA: TGTGCCAGCAGCTTATGGCCAACGGGCGAGCAGTACTTC
clone size: NA; D gene: TRBD1; J gene: TRBJ2-6; V gene: TRBV27; CDR3 protein: CASKRQGSSGANVLTF; CDR3 DNA: TGTGCCAGCAAAAGACAGGGCAGCTCTGGGGCCAACGTCCTGACTTTC
clone size: NA; D gene: TRBD1; J gene: TRBJ2-7; V gene: TRBV7-2; CDR3 protein: CASSPGQGGFREQYF; CDR3 DNA: TGTGCCAGCAGCCCAGGACAGGGGGGTTTTCGCGAGCAGTACTTC
clone size: NA; D gene: TRBD2; J gene: TRBJ2-7; V gene: TRBV12-3/TRBV12-4; CDR3 protein: CASCPSGSDEQYF; CDR3 DNA: TGTGCCAGCTGTCCCAGCGGGAGCGACGAGCAGTACTTC
clone size: NA; D gene: NA; J gene: TRBJ1-5; V gene: TRBV12-3/TRBV12-4; CDR3 protein: CASSRGGQPQHF; CDR3 DNA: TGTGCCAGCAGCCGGGGGGGGCAGCCCCAGCATTTT
clone size: NA; D gene: NA; J gene: TRBJ2-3; V gene: TRBV21-1; CDR3 protein: CASSKGCGPSTDTQYF; CDR3 DNA: TGTGCCAGCAGCAAAGGTTGCGGGCCTAGCACAGATACGCAGTATTTT
clone size: NA; D gene: TRBD1; J gene: TRBJ1-2; V gene: TRBV9; CDR3 protein: CASSVGQGNYGYTF; CDR3 DNA: TGTGCCAGCAGCGTAGGACAGGGGAACTATGGCTACACCTTC
clone size: NA; D gene: TRBD1; J gene: TRBJ1-2; V gene: TRBV9; CDR3 protein: CASSPQGAPFTGYTF; CDR3 DNA: TGTGCCAGCAGCCCTCAGGGGGCGCCTTTCACCGGCTACACCTTC
clone size: few; D gene: TRBD1; J gene: TRBJ1-2; V gene: TRBV23-1; CDR3 protein: CASPRTRGLGYTF; CDR3 DNA: TGCGCCAGCCCGCGGACAAGGGGGCTCGGCTACACCTTC
clone size: once; D gene: NA; J gene: TRBJ1-4; V gene: TRBV30; CDR3 protein: CAWSVSRNEKLFF; CDR3 DNA: TGTGCCTGGAGTGTAAGCCGTAATGAAAAACTGTTTTTT